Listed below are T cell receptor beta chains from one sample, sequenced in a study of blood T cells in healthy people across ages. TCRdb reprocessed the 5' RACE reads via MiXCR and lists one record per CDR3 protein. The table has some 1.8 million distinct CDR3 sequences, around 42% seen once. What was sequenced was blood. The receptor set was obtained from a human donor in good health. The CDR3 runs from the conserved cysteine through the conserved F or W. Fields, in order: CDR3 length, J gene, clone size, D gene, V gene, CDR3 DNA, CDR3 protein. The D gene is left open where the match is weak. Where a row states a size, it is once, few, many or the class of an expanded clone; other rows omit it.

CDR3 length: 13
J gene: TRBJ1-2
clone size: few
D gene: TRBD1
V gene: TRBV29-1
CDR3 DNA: TGCAGCGTTCCGGGACAGGGGTTGTATGGCTACACCTTC
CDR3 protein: CSVPGQGLYGYTF

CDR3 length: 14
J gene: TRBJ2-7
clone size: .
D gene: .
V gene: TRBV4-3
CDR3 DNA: TGCGCCAGCAGCCAATACACGGGGGCGAGCGAGCAGTACTTC
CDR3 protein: CASSQYTGASEQYF

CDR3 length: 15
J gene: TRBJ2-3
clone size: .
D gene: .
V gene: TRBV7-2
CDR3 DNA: TGTGCCAGCAGCCCGAACGTGGCAGGCACAGATACGCAGTATTTT
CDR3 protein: CASSPNVAGTDTQYF

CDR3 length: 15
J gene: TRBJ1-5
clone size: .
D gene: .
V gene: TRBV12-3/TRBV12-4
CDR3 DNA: TGTGCCAGCAGTTTCGGTCGATCAGGCAATCAGCCCCAGCATTTT
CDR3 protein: CASSFGRSGNQPQHF

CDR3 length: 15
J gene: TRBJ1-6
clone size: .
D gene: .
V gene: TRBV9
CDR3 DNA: TGTGCCAGCAGCACCCGGGACGCGAGTAATTCACCCCTCCACTTT
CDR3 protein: CASSTRDASNSPLHF

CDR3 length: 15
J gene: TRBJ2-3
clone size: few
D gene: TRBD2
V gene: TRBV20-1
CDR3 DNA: TGCAGTATCGGGGGGGGCTCGTCCGCGGCAGATACGCAGTATTTT
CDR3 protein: CSIGGGSSAADTQYF

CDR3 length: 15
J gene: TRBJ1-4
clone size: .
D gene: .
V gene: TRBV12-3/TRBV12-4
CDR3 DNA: TGTGCCAGCAGCTACGGGACGTCCCTGAATGAAAAACTGTTTTTT
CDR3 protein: CASSYGTSLNEKLFF

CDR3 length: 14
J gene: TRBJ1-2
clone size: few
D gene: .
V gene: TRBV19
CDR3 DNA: TGTGCCAGTAGTCCTGTGGGGACTAACTATGGCTACACCTTC
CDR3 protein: CASSPVGTNYGYTF

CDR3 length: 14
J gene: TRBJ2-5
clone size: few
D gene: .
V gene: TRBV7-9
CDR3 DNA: TGTGCCAGCAGCTGGGCCAGCCTTTGGGAGACCCAGTACTTC
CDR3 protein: CASSWASLWETQYF

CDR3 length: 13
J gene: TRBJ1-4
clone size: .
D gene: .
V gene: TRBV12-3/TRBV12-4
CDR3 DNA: TGTGCCAGCAGTTTAGGTGGGGGACGGCATCAGTTTTTT
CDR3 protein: CASSLGGGRHQFF

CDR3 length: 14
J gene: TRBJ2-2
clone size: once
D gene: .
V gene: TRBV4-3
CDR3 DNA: TGCGCCAGCAGCCTATACCGTAGGCCCGGGGAGCTGTTTTTT
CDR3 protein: CASSLYRRPGELFF

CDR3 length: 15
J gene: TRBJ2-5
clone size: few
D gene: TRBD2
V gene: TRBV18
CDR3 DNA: TGTGCCAGCTCACCATTAGCGGGGATTCAGGAGACCCAGTACTTC
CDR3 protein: CASSPLAGIQETQYF

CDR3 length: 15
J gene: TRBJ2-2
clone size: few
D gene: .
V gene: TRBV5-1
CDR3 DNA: TGCGCCAGCAGCTTCCGAGGGGACAACACCGGGGAGCTGTTTTTT
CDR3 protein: CASSFRGDNTGELFF

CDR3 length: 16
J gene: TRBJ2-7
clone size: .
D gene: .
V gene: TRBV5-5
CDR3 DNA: TGTGCCAGCAGCTTGGCAGGCCAGGCGAGACTCTACGAGCAGTACTTC
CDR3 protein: CASSLAGQARLYEQYF

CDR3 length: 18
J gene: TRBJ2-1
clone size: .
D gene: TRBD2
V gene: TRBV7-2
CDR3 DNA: TGTGCCAGCAGCGCCCCCGGGGCTAGCGGATACTCCTACAATGAGCAGTTCTTC
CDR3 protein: CASSAPGASGYSYNEQFF

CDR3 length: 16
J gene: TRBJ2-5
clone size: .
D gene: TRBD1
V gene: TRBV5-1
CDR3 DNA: TGCGCCAGCAGCTCGCCCCGGACAGGGTTGGACAATGAGCAGTACTTC
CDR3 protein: CASSSPRTGLDNEQYF